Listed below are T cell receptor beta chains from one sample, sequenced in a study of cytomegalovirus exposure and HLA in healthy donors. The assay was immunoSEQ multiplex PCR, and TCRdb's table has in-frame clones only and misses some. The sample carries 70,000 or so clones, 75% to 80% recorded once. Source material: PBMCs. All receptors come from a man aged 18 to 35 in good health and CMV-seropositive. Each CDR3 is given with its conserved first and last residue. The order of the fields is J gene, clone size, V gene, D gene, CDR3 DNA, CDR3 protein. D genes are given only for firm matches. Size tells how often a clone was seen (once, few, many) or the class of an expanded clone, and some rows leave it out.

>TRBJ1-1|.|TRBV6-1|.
TGTGCCAGCAGTGAGGACAGGAACACTGAAGCTTTCTTT
CASSEDRNTEAFF
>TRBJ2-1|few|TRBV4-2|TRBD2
TGTGCCAGCAACCTAGCGGGTCGTCATGAGCAGTTCTTC
CASNLAGRHEQFF
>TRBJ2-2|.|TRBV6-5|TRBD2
TGTGCCAGCAGTTACGGGCTAGCGGGAATTACCGGGGAGCTGTTTTTT
CASSYGLAGITGELFF
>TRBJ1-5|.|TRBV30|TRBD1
TGTGCCTGGAGTGGGGGACAGGGGGGCAATCAGCCCCAGCATTTT
CAWSGGQGGNQPQHF
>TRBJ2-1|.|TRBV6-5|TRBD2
TGTGCCAGCAGTACCCGGACTAGCGTCTACAATGAGCAGTTCTTC
CASSTRTSVYNEQFF
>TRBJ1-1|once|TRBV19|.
TGTGCCAGTAGTATCGCACGGGACACTGAAGCTTTCTTT
CASSIARDTEAFF
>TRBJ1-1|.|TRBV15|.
TGTGCCACCAGCATAGGACACAACACTGAAGCTTTCTTT
CATSIGHNTEAFF
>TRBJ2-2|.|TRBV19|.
TGTGCCAGTAGTATCTTGGCCCCATCCATTGCCTCGAACACCGGGGAGCTGTTTTTT
CASSILAPSIASNTGELFF
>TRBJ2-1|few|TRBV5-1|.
TGCGCCAGCAGCCAGGACAGTTACAATGAGCAGTTCTTC
CASSQDSYNEQFF
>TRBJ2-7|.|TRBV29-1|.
TGCAGCGGGGATGGACAGCGACTCTACGAGCAGTACTTC
CSGDGQRLYEQYF
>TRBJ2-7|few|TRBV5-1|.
TGCGCCAGCAGCTTTAGCTCCTACGAGCAGTACTTC
CASSFSSYEQYF
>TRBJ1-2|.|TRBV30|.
TGTGCCTGGAGTGTACAGGCAGATAACTATGGCTACACCTTC
CAWSVQADNYGYTF
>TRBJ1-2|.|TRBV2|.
TGTGCCAGTACAGAGAGCTATGGCTACACCTTC
CASTESYGYTF
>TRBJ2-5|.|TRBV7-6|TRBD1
TGTGCCAGCAGCTCGCGACAGGGGGCGCGGGAGACCCAGTACTTC
CASSSRQGARETQYF
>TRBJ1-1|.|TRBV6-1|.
TGTGCCAGCAGTCGATCCAGGGCTTACAACACTGAAGCTTTCTTT
CASSRSRAYNTEAFF
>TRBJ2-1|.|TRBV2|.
TGTGCCAGCAGTTTCGACTCTCGTACCTACAATGAGCAGTTCTTC
CASSFDSRTYNEQFF
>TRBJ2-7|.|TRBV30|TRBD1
TGTGCCTGGAGTGTAGGACAGGGGGCCACCGAGCAGTACTTC
CAWSVGQGATEQYF
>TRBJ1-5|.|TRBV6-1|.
TGTGCCAGCACCCTTGAGGGAAATCAGCCCCAGCATTTT
CASTLEGNQPQHF
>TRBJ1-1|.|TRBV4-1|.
TGCGCCAGCAGCCTCGGACTAGGTACTGAAGCTTTCTTT
CASSLGLGTEAFF
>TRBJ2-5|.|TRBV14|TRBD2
TGTGCCAGCAGCCAACGACTAGCGGGGCAGGAGACCCAGTACTTC
CASSQRLAGQETQYF
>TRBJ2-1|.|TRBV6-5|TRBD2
TGTGCCAGCAGGGGACTAGCGGGCTCCTACAATGAGCAGTTCTTC
CASRGLAGSYNEQFF
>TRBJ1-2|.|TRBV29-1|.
TGCAGCGTTGAACGCCAGGATGGCTACACCTTC
CSVERQDGYTF
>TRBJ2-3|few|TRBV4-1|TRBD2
TGCGCCAGCAGCCAAGAGGCCCTAGCGGGGTGGGCAGATACGCAGTATTTT
CASSQEALAGWADTQYF
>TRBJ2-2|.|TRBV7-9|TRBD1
TGTGCCAGCAGCTCCCGATGGGACAGGGGGAGGTCCGGGGAGCTGTTTTTT
CASSSRWDRGRSGELFF
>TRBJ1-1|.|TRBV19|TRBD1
TGTGCCAGTAGAATCGGACAGGGGAGGACTGAAGCTTTCTTT
CASRIGQGRTEAFF
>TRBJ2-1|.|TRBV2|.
TGTGCCAGCCTAGCCCTTGGTGAGCAGTTCTTC
CASLALGEQFF
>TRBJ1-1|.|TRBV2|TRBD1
TGTGCCAGCAGTGTAACAGGGGGTACTGAAGCTTTCTTT
CASSVTGGTEAFF
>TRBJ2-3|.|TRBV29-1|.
TGCAGCGCCGCGGGGCGGATCACAGATACGCAGTATTTT
CSAAGRITDTQYF
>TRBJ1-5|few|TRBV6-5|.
TGTGCCAGCAGCCCGGGAGATAGCAATCAGCCCCAGCATTTT
CASSPGDSNQPQHF
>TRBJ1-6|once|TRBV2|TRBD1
TGTGCCAGCAGTGGGGGACAGTTTAATTCACCCCTCCACTTT
CASSGGQFNSPLHF
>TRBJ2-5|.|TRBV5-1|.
TGCGCCAGCAGCCCGGGTCCTTGGGAGACCCAGTACTTC
CASSPGPWETQYF
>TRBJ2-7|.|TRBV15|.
TGTGCCACCAGCAGATCCCGGACTGGTTCCTACGAGCAGTACTTC
CATSRSRTGSYEQYF
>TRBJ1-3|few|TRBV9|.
TGTGCCAGCAGCTTACCGACAGACTCTGGAAACACCATATATTTT
CASSLPTDSGNTIYF
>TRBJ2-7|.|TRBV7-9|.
TGTGCCAGCCCCCCGGAGGAGATCGGTCTCGAGCAGTACTTC
CASPPEEIGLEQYF
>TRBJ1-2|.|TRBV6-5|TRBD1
TGTGCCAGCAGTTGGGACAGACAGCTCTATGGCTACACCTTC
CASSWDRQLYGYTF
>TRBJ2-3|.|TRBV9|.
TGTGCCAGCAGCTCGACAGGTTCAAGGGCAGATACGCAGTATTTT
CASSSTGSRADTQYF
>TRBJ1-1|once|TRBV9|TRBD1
TGTGCCAGCAGCGTAGAAGGGACAGGGGTAGCTTTCTTT
CASSVEGTGVAFF
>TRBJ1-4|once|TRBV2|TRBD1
TGTGCCAGCAGTGAAGCCCAGGGGGCGGACGAAAAACTGTTTTTT
CASSEAQGADEKLFF
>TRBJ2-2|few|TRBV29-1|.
TGCAGCGTTGAAGCCTTACGGGGGGAGCTGTTTTTT
CSVEALRGELFF
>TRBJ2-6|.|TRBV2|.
TGTGCCAGCAGTGTCCGCTCTGGGGCCAACGTCCTGACTTTC
CASSVRSGANVLTF
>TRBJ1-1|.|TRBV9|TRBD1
TGTGCCAGCAGCGCAGGGGACAGGCCAGGGACTGAAGCTTTCTTT
CASSAGDRPGTEAFF
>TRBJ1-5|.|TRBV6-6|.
TGTGCCAGCCGGGATTACAACAGGGTTAGGGATCAGCCCCAGCATTTT
CASRDYNRVRDQPQHF
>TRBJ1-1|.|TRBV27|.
TGTGCCAGCAGTTGGGGACGGGGGACTGAAGCTTTCTTT
CASSWGRGTEAFF
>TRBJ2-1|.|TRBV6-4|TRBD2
TGTGCCAGCAGTGACGGGACTAGCGGAGACAATGAGCAGTTCTTC
CASSDGTSGDNEQFF
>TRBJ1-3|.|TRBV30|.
TGTGCCTGGACAGAAGTATTCTCTGGAAACACCATATATTTT
CAWTEVFSGNTIYF
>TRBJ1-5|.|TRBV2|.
TGTGCCAGCAGTGTGGACTCGGGGAATCAGCCCCAGCATTTT
CASSVDSGNQPQHF
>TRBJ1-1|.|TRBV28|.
TGTGCCAGCAGTCCTAGGATCTACACTGAAGCTTTCTTT
CASSPRIYTEAFF
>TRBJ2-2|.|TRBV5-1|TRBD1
TGCGCCAGCAGCTTCACAGGGGACACCGGGGAGCTGTTTTTT
CASSFTGDTGELFF
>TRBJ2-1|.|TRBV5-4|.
TGTGCCAGCAGCCCGAACAATTACAATGAGCAGTTCTTC
CASSPNNYNEQFF
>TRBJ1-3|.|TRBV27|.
TGTGCCAGCAGTCCATCAGGGGGAAACACCATATATTTT
CASSPSGGNTIYF
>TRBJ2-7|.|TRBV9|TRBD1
TGTGCCAGCAGCATACAGGGGGCAGACGAGCAGTACTTC
CASSIQGADEQYF
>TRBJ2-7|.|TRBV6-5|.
TGTGCCAGCGGTACACAGGGATGGTACGAGCAGTACTTC
CASGTQGWYEQYF
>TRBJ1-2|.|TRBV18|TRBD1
TGTGCCAGCTCACCGGGACAGGGGGAGCTAGGTGGCTACACCTTC
CASSPGQGELGGYTF
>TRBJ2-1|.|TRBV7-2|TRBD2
TGTGCCAGCAGCCTTACGCGGGGGACTAACTACAATGAGCAGTTCTTC
CASSLTRGTNYNEQFF